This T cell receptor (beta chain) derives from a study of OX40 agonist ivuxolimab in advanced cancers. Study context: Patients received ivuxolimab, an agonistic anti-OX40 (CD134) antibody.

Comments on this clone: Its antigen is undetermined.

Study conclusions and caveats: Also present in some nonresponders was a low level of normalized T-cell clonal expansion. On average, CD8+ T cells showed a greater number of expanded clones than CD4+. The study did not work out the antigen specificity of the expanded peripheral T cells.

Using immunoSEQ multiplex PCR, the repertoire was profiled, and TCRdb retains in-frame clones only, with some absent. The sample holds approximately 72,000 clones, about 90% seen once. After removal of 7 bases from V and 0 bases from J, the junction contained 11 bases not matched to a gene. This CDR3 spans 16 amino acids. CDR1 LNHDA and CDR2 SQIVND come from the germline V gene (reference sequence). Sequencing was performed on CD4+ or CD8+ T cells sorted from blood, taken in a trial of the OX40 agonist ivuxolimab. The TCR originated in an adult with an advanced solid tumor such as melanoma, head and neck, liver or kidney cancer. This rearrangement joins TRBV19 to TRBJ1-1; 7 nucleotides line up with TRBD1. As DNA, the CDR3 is TGTGCCAGTAAAGTTGCCAGGGGGACGGTGAACACTGAAGCTTTCTTT. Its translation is CASKVARGTVNTEAFF.